These 11 T cell receptor beta chains originate from one sample sequenced in a study of blood T cell repertoires in COVID-19. TCRdb keeps only in-frame clones here, not all; method: immunoSEQ multiplex PCR. This table has about 380,000 clones, roughly 77% appearing once. Sample: peripheral blood. Receptors were obtained from a human donor with acute or convalescent COVID-19. The donor label of this sample is uncertain.

This clone turned up a few times. The V and J genes are TRBV5-1 and TRBJ1-2, with 8 bases lining up with TRBD1. The V gene's germline CDR1 is SGHRS and CDR2 YFSETQ. The junction had 10 bases not matched to a gene; V was cut back by 4 bases and J by 8 bases. The CDR3 has 14 residues. CDR3: CASSRVGQGDGYTF. DNA of the CDR3: TGCGCCAGCAGCCGGGTAGGACAGGGAGACGGCTACACCTTC.

The rearrangement links TRBV6-5 to TRBJ1-2, with D perhaps TRBD1 (6 bases). Germline values: CDR1 MNHEY, CDR2 SVGAGI. The CDR3 spans 13 residues. V lost 6 bases, J lost 8 bases, and 16 bases lay in between. The DNA for the CDR3 is TGTGCCAGCAGCCAAACAGGGATGGGCGGCTACACCTTC. It translates to CASSQTGMGGYTF.

This clone was seen a handful of times. This sequence joins TRBV7-2 and TRBJ1-1, with D hard to call. CDR3 length: 14 residues. CDR1 SGHTA and CDR2 FQGNSA come from the germline V gene. Trimming removed 5 bases at V and 5 bases at J, with 15 bases between. The CDR3 coding sequence is TGTGCCAGCAGCCCAGACGGAGGGAGGACTGAAGCTTTCTTT. It translates to CASSPDGGRTEAFF.

This chain links TRBV6-5 with TRBJ1-2; a possible D gene is TRBD1 (5 bases). With 0 bases removed from V and 3 bases from J, the gap between germline ends came to 11 bases. Germline V CDR1 and CDR2: MNHEY, SVGAGI. This CDR3 is 15 amino acids long. CDR3 bases: TGTGCCAGCAGTTACTCGGCAGGGTGGGACTATGGCTACACCTTC. Translating it yields CASSYSAGWDYGYTF.

The gene calls are TRBV27 and TRBJ1-5; D not certain. This CDR3 contains 15 residues. Germline V CDR1 and CDR2: MNHEY, SMNVEV (reference sequence). Trimming removed 8 bases at V and 0 bases at J, with 14 bases between. The CDR3 DNA is TGTGCCAGCGGCCCAGGCGCAAATAGCAATCAGCCCCAGCATTTT. Translation gives CASGPGANSNQPQHF.

V usage is TRBV27 and J usage is TRBJ1-2; TRBD1 is a possible D gene (6 bases). CDR3 length equals 15 residues. Trimming shortened V by 7 bases and J by 5 bases, and 20 bases separated the two germline ends. CDR1 and CDR2 from the germline V gene are MNHEY and SMNVEV (reference sequence). The CDR3 DNA follows: TGTGCCAGCATCTTGGGGGGGCAGGGCCCTTATGGCTACACCTTC. Translation: CASILGGQGPYGYTF.

The J gene is TRBJ2-7, the V gene TRBV5-1, with 7 bases aligning to TRBD2. The CDR3 consists of 17 residues. Trimming at V came to 4 bases and at J to 3 bases, leaving 16 bases not matched to a gene. The germline gives CDR1 SGHRS, CDR2 YFSETQ. CDR3 protein: CASSHQWGGIYRYEQYF. DNA of the CDR3: TGCGCCAGCAGCCATCAATGGGGGGGAATTTACCGCTACGAGCAGTACTTC.

The chain carries TRBV6-5 and TRBJ1-2; 10 bases agree with TRBD1. In germline, CDR1 is MNHEY, CDR2 SVGAGI. The ends lost 4 bases at V and 7 bases at J; junction bases unmatched: 6. This CDR3 is 14 amino acids long. CDR3 sequence reads: CASSFPGTGVGYTF. The CDR3 region has the DNA TGTGCCAGCAGTTTTCCCGGGACAGGGGTTGGCTACACCTTC.

The chain couples TRBV18 to TRBJ2-1, with 10 bases aligning to TRBD2. Germline CDR1 is KGHSH and CDR2 is LQKENI. V gave up 6 bases and J gave up 10 bases; unmatched junction bases: 12. The CDR3 is 15 residues long. CDR3 coding DNA: TGTGCCAGCTCCCCAGCGGGAGGGATGACGGGGGAGCAGTTCTTC. Protein product: CASSPAGGMTGEQFF.

J is TRBJ2-2 and V is TRBV30; 7 positions match TRBD1. CDR3 length: 13 residues. CDR1 and CDR2 (germline): GTSNPN, SVGIG (reference sequence). Written as DNA, the CDR3 is TGTGGGTGGGACAGCCCGAACACCGGGGAGCTGTTTTTT. It encodes CGWDSPNTGELFF.

This clone was observed a handful of times. The V gene is TRBV27, the J gene TRBJ1-1; TRBD1 aligns across 7 bases. The J segment lost 3 bases and the V segment lost 8 bases, leaving 6 bases of the junction unmatched. Germline loops: CDR1 MNHEY, CDR2 SMNVEV (reference sequence). This CDR3 is 13 amino acids long. CDR3 DNA: TGTGCCAGCCAGGGACAGCCGGACACTGAAGCTTTCTTT. Translating it yields CASQGQPDTEAFF.